Listed below are T cell receptor beta chains from one sample, sequenced in a study of cytomegalovirus exposure and HLA in healthy donors. Clones were sequenced by immunoSEQ multiplex PCR, and TCRdb holds only the in-frame ones, with some missing. The sample carries over 150,000 clones, 87% recorded once. The material sequenced was PBMCs. The receptors here all came from a girl less than two years old in good health and CMV-seronegative. CDR3s leave out the opening cysteine and the closing phenylalanine or tryptophan. Fields, in order: J gene, clone size, V gene, CDR3 length, CDR3 protein. Size is omitted from some rows. Given values are once, few, many or a class for expanded clones.

J gene: TRBJ1-6; clone size: NA; V gene: TRBV6-4; CDR3 length: 15; CDR3 protein: ASSGTGFSSYNSPLH
J gene: TRBJ2-2; clone size: NA; V gene: TRBV7-2; CDR3 length: 11; CDR3 protein: ASSFANTGELF
J gene: TRBJ1-2; clone size: NA; V gene: TRBV11-1; CDR3 length: 11; CDR3 protein: ASSSGQLYGYT
J gene: TRBJ2-6; clone size: once; V gene: TRBV18; CDR3 length: 16; CDR3 protein: ASSLRLADDSGANVLT
J gene: TRBJ1-3; clone size: NA; V gene: TRBV7-9; CDR3 length: 11; CDR3 protein: ASSLTSGNTIY
J gene: TRBJ2-5; clone size: NA; V gene: TRBV5-4; CDR3 length: 13; CDR3 protein: ASTIITGVEETQY
J gene: TRBJ1-1; clone size: NA; V gene: TRBV30; CDR3 length: 15; CDR3 protein: AWSGGGSTGGNTEAF
J gene: TRBJ1-1; clone size: NA; V gene: TRBV29-1; CDR3 length: 12; CDR3 protein: SVERRVVNTEAF
J gene: TRBJ2-5; clone size: NA; V gene: TRBV4-2; CDR3 length: 15; CDR3 protein: ASSQDKAFRGGETQY
J gene: TRBJ2-7; clone size: NA; V gene: TRBV10-2; CDR3 length: 12; CDR3 protein: ASSLGGFGYEQY